Listed below are T cell receptor beta chains from one sample, sequenced in a study of OX40 agonist ivuxolimab in advanced cancers. Assay: immunoSEQ multiplex PCR; the TCRdb copy retains only in-frame clones and omits some. The table lists 40,000 or so clones, roughly 86% of them singletons. Material: CD4+ or CD8+ T cells sorted from blood, obtained in a trial of the OX40 agonist ivuxolimab. The receptors originated from an adult with an advanced solid tumor such as melanoma, head and neck, liver or kidney cancer. The CDR3 runs from the conserved cysteine through the conserved F or W. The D gene is left open where the match is weak. Size is omitted from some rows. Given values are once, few, many or a class for expanded clones.

J gene: TRBJ1-5
D gene: -
clone size: -
V gene: TRBV10-1
CDR3 DNA: TGCGCCAGCAGTGAGTCGAAGGGTCAGCCCCAGCATTTT
CDR3 protein: CASSESKGQPQHF

J gene: TRBJ1-6
D gene: TRBD1
clone size: -
V gene: TRBV11-2
CDR3 DNA: TGTGCCAGCAGCTTAGTCGGACAGGGTCTCCACTTT
CDR3 protein: CASSLVGQGLHF

J gene: TRBJ2-7
D gene: TRBD2
clone size: -
V gene: TRBV6-1
CDR3 DNA: TGTGCCAGCAGTGAACGCGGCGGGGGAACCCACGACTACGAGCAGTACTTC
CDR3 protein: CASSERGGGTHDYEQYF

J gene: TRBJ2-7
D gene: TRBD1
clone size: once
V gene: TRBV19
CDR3 DNA: TGTGCCAGTAGCCGAGGGGGCCTAGACGAGCAGTACTTC
CDR3 protein: CASSRGGLDEQYF

J gene: TRBJ1-3
D gene: -
clone size: -
V gene: TRBV6-5
CDR3 DNA: TGTGCCAGCAGTTACTCGGTAAACACCATATATTTT
CDR3 protein: CASSYSVNTIYF

J gene: TRBJ1-5
D gene: -
clone size: -
V gene: TRBV15
CDR3 DNA: TGTGCCACCAGCAGAGGGCGTCAGCCCCAGCATTTT
CDR3 protein: CATSRGRQPQHF

J gene: TRBJ2-7
D gene: TRBD1
clone size: -
V gene: TRBV7-8
CDR3 DNA: TGTGCCAGCAGCTCCCTAGGGACAGGGAGCTACGAGCAGTACTTC
CDR3 protein: CASSSLGTGSYEQYF

J gene: TRBJ1-4
D gene: -
clone size: -
V gene: TRBV7-9
CDR3 DNA: TGTGCCAGCAGCCCTGACCCGGGACGGAATGAAAAACTGTTTTTT
CDR3 protein: CASSPDPGRNEKLFF

J gene: TRBJ1-1
D gene: -
clone size: -
V gene: TRBV27
CDR3 DNA: TGTGCCAGCAGTTTAGGGGATTCTGAAGCTTTCTTT
CDR3 protein: CASSLGDSEAFF

J gene: TRBJ1-1
D gene: -
clone size: -
V gene: TRBV4-2
CDR3 DNA: TGTGCCAGCAGCCAAACACGGAACACTGAAGCTTTCTTT
CDR3 protein: CASSQTRNTEAFF

J gene: TRBJ2-2
D gene: TRBD1
clone size: -
V gene: TRBV29-1
CDR3 DNA: TGCAGCGTGAGGGACAGAGCGAACACCGGGGAACTGTTTTTT
CDR3 protein: CSVRDRANTGELFF

J gene: TRBJ2-2
D gene: -
clone size: -
V gene: TRBV11-2
CDR3 DNA: TGTGCCAGCAGCTTAGAAACGGGGCGGGAGCTGTTTTTT
CDR3 protein: CASSLETGRELFF

J gene: TRBJ1-5
D gene: -
clone size: -
V gene: TRBV28
CDR3 DNA: TGTGCCAGCAGTTTCCTTGGAAAGCCCCAGCATTTT
CDR3 protein: CASSFLGKPQHF

J gene: TRBJ2-1
D gene: -
clone size: -
V gene: TRBV9
CDR3 DNA: TGTGCCAGCAGCGTAGATGGGGGGCAAGGCGAGCAGTTCTTC
CDR3 protein: CASSVDGGQGEQFF

J gene: TRBJ2-1
D gene: -
clone size: -
V gene: TRBV10-3
CDR3 DNA: TGTGCCACCACACGACTTGAGACGGTATTTTCCTACAATGAGCAGTTCTTC
CDR3 protein: CATTRLETVFSYNEQFF

J gene: TRBJ2-5
D gene: -
clone size: -
V gene: TRBV28
CDR3 DNA: TGTGCCAGCGCTAAGCGGCCCCTCCAAGAGACCCAGTACTTC
CDR3 protein: CASAKRPLQETQYF

J gene: TRBJ2-5
D gene: TRBD1
clone size: -
V gene: TRBV15
CDR3 DNA: TGTGCCACCAGGGACAGGGGCCAAGAGACCCAGTACTTC
CDR3 protein: CATRDRGQETQYF

J gene: TRBJ1-1
D gene: TRBD1
clone size: -
V gene: TRBV27
CDR3 DNA: TGTGCCAGCAGTCCCACTTGGGGGGGCAGGGGGGACGTGAACACTGAAGCTTTCTTT
CDR3 protein: CASSPTWGGRGDVNTEAFF

J gene: TRBJ1-2
D gene: TRBD1
clone size: -
V gene: TRBV6-6
CDR3 DNA: TGTGCCAGCAGCCTCGACAGGGGGCGAAATGGCTACACCTTC
CDR3 protein: CASSLDRGRNGYTF

J gene: TRBJ2-7
D gene: -
clone size: -
V gene: TRBV7-6
CDR3 DNA: TGTGCCAGCAGCCCCGAGGGGCACGAGCAGTACTTC
CDR3 protein: CASSPEGHEQYF

J gene: TRBJ2-2
D gene: -
clone size: -
V gene: TRBV4-3
CDR3 DNA: TGCGCCAGCAGCCTGTTCAGGGAAACCGGGGAGCTGTTTTTT
CDR3 protein: CASSLFRETGELFF

J gene: TRBJ2-3
D gene: -
clone size: -
V gene: TRBV10-3
CDR3 DNA: TGTGCCATCAAAGGGCAGGGGTCCTCCACAGATACGCAGTATTTT
CDR3 protein: CAIKGQGSSTDTQYF

J gene: TRBJ1-1
D gene: -
clone size: -
V gene: TRBV19
CDR3 DNA: TGTGCCAGTAGTATTGTTCAGCCAGGGAGAACCCTGAACACTGAAGCTTTCTTT
CDR3 protein: CASSIVQPGRTLNTEAFF

J gene: TRBJ1-5
D gene: -
clone size: -
V gene: TRBV7-4
CDR3 DNA: TGTGCCAGCAGCAGGGACTATTATAGCAATCAGCCCCAGCATTTT
CDR3 protein: CASSRDYYSNQPQHF

J gene: TRBJ1-1
D gene: -
clone size: -
V gene: TRBV5-1
CDR3 DNA: TGCGCCAGCAGCTTGGGTATGGGCCAAGGGGGGCTCATGAACACTGAAGCTTTCTTT
CDR3 protein: CASSLGMGQGGLMNTEAFF

J gene: TRBJ2-3
D gene: TRBD2
clone size: -
V gene: TRBV9
CDR3 DNA: TGTGCCAGCAGCGTAGGAGATAGCGGGGGCGGGGATACGCAGTATTTT
CDR3 protein: CASSVGDSGGGDTQYF

J gene: TRBJ1-4
D gene: -
clone size: -
V gene: TRBV29-1
CDR3 DNA: TGCAGCGTAAGACTTGAGGTTGAAAAACTGTTTTTT
CDR3 protein: CSVRLEVEKLFF

J gene: TRBJ1-2
D gene: -
clone size: -
V gene: TRBV6-1
CDR3 DNA: TGTGCCAGCAGTGAAGAGCCGGGACACCCAATCTATGGCTACACCTTC
CDR3 protein: CASSEEPGHPIYGYTF

J gene: TRBJ1-1
D gene: -
clone size: -
V gene: TRBV28
CDR3 DNA: TGTGCCAGCAGTTTCATAAACACTGAAGCTTTCTTT
CDR3 protein: CASSFINTEAFF